This T cell receptor beta chain was recorded in a study of blood T cell repertoires in COVID-19. In the study overall: There were acute and convalescent COVID-19 samples, and they came from the United States, Italy and Spain. T cells, B-cell-depleted T cells, or PBMCs supplied cDNA or gDNA.

In the study's own analysis: Amplification of reference gene primers provided the estimated nucleated cell counts. Measured with immunoSEQ multiplex PCR; TCRdb has only the in-frame clones, and not every one. The DNA was the basis for D and trimming; V, J and clone size are from that table. The sample includes fewer than 120,000 clones, about 88% of them seen just once. The CDR3 loop spans 15 amino acids. CDR1 and CDR2 from the germline V gene are SEHNR and FQNEAQ (reference sequence). With 5 bases clipped from V and 2 bases from J, the junction kept 5 bases outside the gene matches. The rearrangement links TRBV7-9 to TRBJ2-2; 7 nucleotides agree with TRBD1. Source material: peripheral blood. This TCR was sampled from a woman aged 50 to 60 with acute or convalescent COVID-19. The CDR3 DNA follows: TGTGCCAGCAGCATTCGACAGGGAAACACCGGGGAGCTGTTTTTT. The encoded protein is CASSIRQGNTGELFF.